The table lists the clone carrying this T cell receptor (beta chain) with many counts. Its cognate antigen is unknown. Amplification targeted TCR beta CDR3 regions from RNA transcripts. HTBI primers drove first-round RT-PCR of the TCR CDR3. MiXCR was run by TCRdb on the multiplex PCR reads, yielding one entry per CDR3 protein. The sample lists hundreds of thousands of distinct CDR3 sequences; 15% to 19% were seen once. Germline loops: CDR1 KGHSH, CDR2 LQKENI. This CDR3 has 16 amino acids. V trimming: 6 bases; J trimming: 0 bases; junction bases outside the gene matches: 6. The data were obtained in a study of T cells in Graves' hyperthyroidism and ophthalmopathy. General study points: Separation of ophthalmopathy from stable hyperthyroidism was achieved by a 13 V-J model.

The sequence was collected from a young woman with Graves' hyperthyroidism. Source material: blood. The J gene is TRBJ2-7, the V gene TRBV18; TRBD2 matches 12 bases. Here the CDR3 reads CASSHGLAGSSYEQYF. The CDR3 coding sequence is TGTGCCAGCTCCCACGGACTAGCGGGGAGCTCCTACGAGCAGTACTTC. Full variable domain (outside the CDR3, taken from reference TRBV18 and TRBJ2-7): NAGVMQNPRHLVRRRGQEARLRCSPMKGHSHVYWYRQLPEEGLKFMVYLQKENIIDESGMPKERFSAEFPKEGPSILRIQQVVRGDSAAYFCASSHGLAGSSYEQYFGPGTRLTVT.